This TCR beta chain was found in a study of PD-L1 blockade in urothelial cancer. About the research overall: About 85% of the roughly 30 patients comprised males who had bladder-origin urothelial cancer. Patients had been given 0 to 3 earlier chemotherapy regimens.

A remark on this clone: Other nucleotide sequences from this sample produce the same CDR3.

The time point was: pretreatment peripheral blood. Patient disease was locally advanced or metastatic urothelial carcinoma. Produced via immunoSEQ multiplex PCR; TCRdb's table is partial and in-frame only. The sample carries roughly 63,000 clones, about four fifths recorded once. The receptor was isolated from a man between 65 and 79 years old with urothelial cancer. The source was PBMCs, collected around atezolizumab (anti-PD-L1) treatment.

The CDR3 loop is CASSRGLAGVVDTQYF. CDR3 nucleotides: TGCGCCAGCAGCCGCGGACTAGCGGGAGTGGTAGATACGCAGTATTTT. The rearrangement joins TRBV5-1 to TRBJ2-3; 13 bases agree with TRBD2. Germline assignment: CDR1 SGHRS and CDR2 YFSETQ. With 4 bases clipped from V and 5 bases from J, the junction kept 7 bases outside the gene matches. CDR3 length: 16 residues.